The source of this TCR beta chain is a study of cytomegalovirus exposure and HLA in healthy donors. The primer mix had 60 Vbeta and 13 Jbeta primers. Sequencing was performed with immunoSEQ multiplex PCR; in TCRdb, only in-frame clones are kept and a portion is missing. The sample yields some 180,000 clones, around 80% seen once. General study points: Several top significant clusters appeared, in a later analysis, to be linked to common viral pathogens. In an earlier analysis, most TCR beta V segments were productive about 87% or about 30% of the time. In a later analysis, most CMV-associated TCR beta chains appeared HLA-restricted. Altogether, 160 or so TCR beta chains were recorded as cytomegalovirus-associated.

Concerning this clone itself: Antigen specificity is unknown.

The CDR3 has 15 amino acids. J gave up 1 base and V 5 bases, and 5 bases lay outside the gene matches. Germline V CDR1 and CDR2: SGHAT, FQNNGV. Material: PBMCs. This receptor was identified in a girl between 5 and 17 years old in good health and CMV-seropositive. The rearrangement links TRBV11-2 to TRBJ1-5, with 7 bases identical to TRBD1. In nucleotides, the CDR3 is TGTGCCAGCAGCAGAGGGGGCGCGAGCAATCAGCCCCAGCATTTT. Its protein is CASSRGGASNQPQHF.